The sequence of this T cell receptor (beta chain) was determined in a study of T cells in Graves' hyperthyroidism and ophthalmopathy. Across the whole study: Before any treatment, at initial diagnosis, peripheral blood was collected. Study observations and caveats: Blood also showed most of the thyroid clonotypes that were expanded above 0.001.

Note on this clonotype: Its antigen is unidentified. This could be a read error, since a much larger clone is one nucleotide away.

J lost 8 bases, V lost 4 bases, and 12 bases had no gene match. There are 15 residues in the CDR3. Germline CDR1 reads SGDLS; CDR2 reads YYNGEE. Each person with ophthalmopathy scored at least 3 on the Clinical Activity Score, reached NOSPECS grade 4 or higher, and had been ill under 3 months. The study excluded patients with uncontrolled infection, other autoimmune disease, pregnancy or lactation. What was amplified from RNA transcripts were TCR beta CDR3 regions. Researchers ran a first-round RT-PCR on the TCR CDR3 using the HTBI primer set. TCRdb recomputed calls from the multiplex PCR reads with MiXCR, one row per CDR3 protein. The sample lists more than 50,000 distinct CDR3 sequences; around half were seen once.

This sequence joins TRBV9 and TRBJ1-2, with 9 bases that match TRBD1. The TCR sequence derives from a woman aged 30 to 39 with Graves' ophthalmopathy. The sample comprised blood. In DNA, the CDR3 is TGTGCCAGCAGCCACGGCGTACAGGGGGCTCGGGGCTACACCTTC. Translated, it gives CASSHGVQGARGYTF.